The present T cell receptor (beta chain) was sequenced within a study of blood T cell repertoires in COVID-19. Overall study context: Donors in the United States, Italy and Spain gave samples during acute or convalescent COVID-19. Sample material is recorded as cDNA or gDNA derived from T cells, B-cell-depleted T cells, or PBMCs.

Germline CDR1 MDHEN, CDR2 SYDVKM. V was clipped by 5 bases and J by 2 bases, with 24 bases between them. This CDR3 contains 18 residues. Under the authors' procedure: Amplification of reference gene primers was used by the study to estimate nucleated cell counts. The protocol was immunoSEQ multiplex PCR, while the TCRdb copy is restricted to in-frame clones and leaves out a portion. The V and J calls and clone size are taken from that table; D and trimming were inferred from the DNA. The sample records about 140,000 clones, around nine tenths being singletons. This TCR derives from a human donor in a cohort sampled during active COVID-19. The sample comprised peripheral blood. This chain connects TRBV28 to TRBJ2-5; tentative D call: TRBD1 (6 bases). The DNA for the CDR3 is TGTGCCAGCAGTCATCGGGCAGGCCGAGGGGGACATCAAGAGACCCAGTACTTC. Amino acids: CASSHRAGRGGHQETQYF.